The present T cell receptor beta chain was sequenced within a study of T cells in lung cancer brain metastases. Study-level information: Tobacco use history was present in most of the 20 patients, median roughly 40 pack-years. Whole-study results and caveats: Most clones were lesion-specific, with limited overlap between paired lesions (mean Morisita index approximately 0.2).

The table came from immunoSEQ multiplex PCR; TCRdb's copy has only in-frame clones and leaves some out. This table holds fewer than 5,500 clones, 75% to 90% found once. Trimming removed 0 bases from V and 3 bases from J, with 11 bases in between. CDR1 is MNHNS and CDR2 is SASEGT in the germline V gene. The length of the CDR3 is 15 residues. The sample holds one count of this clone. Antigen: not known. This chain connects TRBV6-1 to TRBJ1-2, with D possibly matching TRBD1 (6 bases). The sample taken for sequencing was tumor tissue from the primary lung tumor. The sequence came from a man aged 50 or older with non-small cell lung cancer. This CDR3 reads CASSEASGTYYGYTF. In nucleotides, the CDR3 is TGTGCCAGCAGTGAAGCCTCCGGGACATACTATGGCTACACCTTC.